This TCR beta chain stems from a study of blood T cells in healthy people across ages. It was with a sample-barcoded 5' primer and a J-beta primer mix that a second PCR of roughly 7 to 12 cycles was run. In TCRdb, the 5' RACE reads were re-called with MiXCR into one record per CDR3 protein. The sample records about 800,000 distinct CDR3 sequences, 58% being singletons. This clonotype appeared many times. V was clipped by 4 bases and J by 2 bases, with 5 bases between them. Germline values: CDR1 SGHTA, CDR2 FQGNSA. The CDR3 consists of 12 residues. The source is a man younger than 40 in good health. Material for sequencing was blood. The chain links TRBV7-2 to TRBJ2-5; D not certain. DNA of the CDR3: TGTGCCAGCAGCTCACCGCAAGAGACCCAGTACTTC. Translation: CASSSPQETQYF. The whole variable domain, filled in from reference TRBV7-2 and TRBJ2-5, reads GAGVSQSPSNKVTEKGKDVELRCDPISGHTALYWYRQSLGQGLEFLIYFQGNSAPDKSGLPSDRFSAERTGGSVSTLTIQRTQQEDSAVYLCASSSPQETQYFGPGTRLLVL.